Sequencing of this T cell receptor beta chain was carried out in a study of blood T cell repertoires in COVID-19 (TCRdb year 2020). A note on the overall study: Samples from collaborators originated in the United States, Italy and Spain and spanned both the acute and convalescent phases of COVID-19. The material from the prospective study consisted of cDNA or gDNA derived from T cells, B-cell-depleted T cells, or PBMCs. Subjects who had been exposed to COVID-19, were actively infected with it, or had recovered from it provided the deeply sampled blood TCRbeta repertoires that made up the dataset. The repertoires were released in a freely available public database meant as a resource for research on the immune response to SARS-CoV-2. The samples were drawn from the first 160 participants of the ongoing ImmuneRACE study and from 1,254 subjects provided by 6 global collaborators. Nearly every sample came with metadata listing a de-identified subject ID, COVID-19 status, age in years and sex. Where available, HLA class I and class II types were obtained from metadata supplied by the sample provider rather than from assay-based typing. Overall results and qualifications from the work: The amount of clinical and demographic metadata varied by source and participant and was provided uncurated.

This clone has a handful of counts. Its recognized antigen is unknown. Within one base of it there is no much larger clone, and no base qualities were kept. The immunoSEQ Assay, a bias-controlled multiplex PCR, was used to amplify TCRbeta CDR3 regions from genomic DNA. The paper's processing steps were these. The number of nucleated cells in each sample was estimated by amplification of reference gene primers within the assay. Sequence reads were collapsed and filtered to measure the absolute abundance of every unique TCRbeta CDR3 rearrangement. Productive Simpson clonality was computed per sample as the square root of Simpson's diversity index over productive rearrangements. Not all clones reach the TCRdb copy of this immuneACCESS table, which keeps in-frame sequences only. Checked studies attribute under half of the gap to unresolved V genes and leave the rest unexplained. V and J calls and clone size are copied from that table; D and trimming were computed from the DNA. This sample is represented by 350,000 to 450,000 clones; less than 90% of them were singletons. The ten largest clones take up under 8.5% of the sample.

At one collaborating source in Seattle, patients were enrolled during active infection and were followed longitudinally through the course of disease. Collaborating institutions collected whole blood in K2EDTA tubes following their own protocols. For TCRbeta analysis, collaborators shipped samples in one of three forms: frozen whole blood, isolated PBMCs, or DNA extracted from either of those sample types. CDR1 is given as SGHTA and CDR2 as FQGNSA, both from the germline V gene. The CDR3 has 12 amino acids, counting the end cysteine and phenylalanine. Only the CDR3 DNA is retained, 36 bases long and in frame from the first base. V drops 4 bases and J drops 3 bases, leaving 3 bases in between.

The V and J segments used are TRBV7-2 and TRBJ2-2; the D gene cannot be named for sure. The sample was peripheral blood. The origin of this receptor is a woman aged 60-75 years with COVID-19, enrolled during active disease. The DNA sequence reads TGTGCCAGCAGCTCCTACACCGGGGAGCTGTTTTTT. Its amino acids are CASSSYTGELFF.